A single T cell receptor (beta chain) is shown here with its context. Its antigen is unidentified. Libraries were made from TCR beta cDNA, and they carried unique molecular identifiers. TCRdb reprocessed the PCR reads with MiXCR, giving one entry per CDR3 protein. The table records under 200,000 distinct CDR3 sequences, about 36% of them present only once. The sample originates from a study of post-analysis software for immune sequencing data. Study-level points and caveats: Pronounced co-clustering by F measure was evident among identically batched samples.

Germline CDR1 and CDR2: SGHRS and YFSETQ. The ends lost 4 bases at V and 3 bases at J; junction bases unmatched: 3. The CDR3 is 15 amino acids. The source material was blood, sampled after autologous hematopoietic stem cell transplantation. This clonotype was obtained from a girl aged 5 to 17 with multiple sclerosis. This chain uses TRBV5-1 with TRBJ2-1; 11 bases match TRBD2. Here the CDR3 DNA reads TGCGCCAGCAGCACGGGGACTAGCGGCTACAATGAGCAGTTCTTC. Amino acid sequence: CASSTGTSGYNEQFF.